This T cell receptor beta chain originates from a study of blood T cell repertoires in COVID-19. The overall study: The United States, Italy and Spain provided the acute and convalescent COVID-19 samples. Sample material is recorded as cDNA or gDNA derived from T cells, B-cell-depleted T cells, or PBMCs.

Original data processing: By means of reference gene primer amplification, nucleated cell counts were estimated. The method was immunoSEQ multiplex PCR; TCRdb's version includes in-frame clones alone and lacks a portion of them. The D gene and trimming were derived from the DNA, and the V and J assignments and clone size from that table. The table has 130,000 to 150,000 clones, around nine tenths seen once. Germline V gene sequence: CDR1 SGHRS, CDR2 YFSETQ. Germline trimming cut 5 bases from V and 4 bases from J; bases unmatched to any gene: 8. The CDR3 is made up of 16 amino acids. V and J are TRBV5-1 and TRBJ2-2, with 10 bases aligning to TRBD2. The TCR sequence derives from a man aged 45 to 65 with active or convalescent COVID-19. Sequencing was carried out using peripheral blood. Written as DNA, the CDR3 is TGCGCCAGCAGGCTGATAGCGGGAGGAGGCACCGGGGAGCTGTTTTTT. Translating gives CASRLIAGGGTGELFF.